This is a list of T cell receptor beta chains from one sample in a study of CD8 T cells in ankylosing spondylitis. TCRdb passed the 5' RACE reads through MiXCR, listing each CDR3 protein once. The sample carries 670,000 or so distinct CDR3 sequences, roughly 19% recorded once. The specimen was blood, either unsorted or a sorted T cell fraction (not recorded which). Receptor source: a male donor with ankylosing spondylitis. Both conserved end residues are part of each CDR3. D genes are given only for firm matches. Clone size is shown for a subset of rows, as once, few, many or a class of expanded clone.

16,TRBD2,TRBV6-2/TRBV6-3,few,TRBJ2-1,TGTGCCAGCAGGGGAGGGCAGGGAAGGACCTACAATGAGCAGTTCTTC,CASRGGQGRTYNEQFF
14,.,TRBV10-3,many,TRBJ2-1,TGTGCCATCAGTGAGTTTGGACTAAACAATGAGCAGTTCTTC,CAISEFGLNNEQFF
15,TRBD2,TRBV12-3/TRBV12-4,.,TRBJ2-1,TGTGCCAGCAGTTATAGCGGGAGTGACTACAATGAGCAGTTCTTC,CASSYSGSDYNEQFF
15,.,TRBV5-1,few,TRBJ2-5,TGCGCCAGCAGCTCCCGGCCCGACAGTGGAGAGACCCAGTACTTC,CASSSRPDSGETQYF
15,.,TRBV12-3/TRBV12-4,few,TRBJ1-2,TGTGCCAGCAGTTTCGGGGGGTATCAGTCAACTGGCTACACCTTC,CASSFGGYQSTGYTF
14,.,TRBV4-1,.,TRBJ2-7,TGCGCCAGCAGCCCCGCGGAGGCCCCATTCGAGCAGTACTTC,CASSPAEAPFEQYF
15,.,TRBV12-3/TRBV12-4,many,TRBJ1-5,TGTGCCAGCAGTTCCGGATCCGGACCTACTCAGCCCCAGCATTTT,CASSSGSGPTQPQHF
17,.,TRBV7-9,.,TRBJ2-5,TGTGCCAGCAGCTCCTCAGGGGCTTCCTTCTTCCAAGAGACCCAGTACTTC,CASSSSGASFFQETQYF
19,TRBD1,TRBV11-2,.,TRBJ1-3,TGTGCCAGCAGCTCGATAGGACAGGGGGCTTATAAATCTGGAAACACCATATATTTT,CASSSIGQGAYKSGNTIYF
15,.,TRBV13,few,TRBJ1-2,TGTGCCAGCAGCTTATATGCGAGGAATAACTATGGCTACACCTTC,CASSLYARNNYGYTF
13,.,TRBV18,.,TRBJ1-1,TGTGCCAGCCACGCGCAGGGGAACACTGAAGCTTTCTTT,CASHAQGNTEAFF
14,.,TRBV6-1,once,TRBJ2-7,TGTGCCAGCACGGATACCACAGGATTCTACGAGCAGTACTTC,CASTDTTGFYEQYF
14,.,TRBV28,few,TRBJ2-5,TGTGCCAGCAAGGACGGTCAGACGGGAGAGACCCAGTACTTC,CASKDGQTGETQYF
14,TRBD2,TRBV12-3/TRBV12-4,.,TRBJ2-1,TGTGCCAGCAGCCCCCGGCGGGAGGACAATGAGCAGTTCTTC,CASSPRREDNEQFF
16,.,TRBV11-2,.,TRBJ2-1,TGTGCCAGCAGCTTGGGTCCCCAGGGCGACTACAATGAGCAGTTCTTC,CASSLGPQGDYNEQFF
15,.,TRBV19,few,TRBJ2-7,TGTGCCAGTAGAGAGGGAACAGGCCGAACCTACGAGCAGTACTTC,CASREGTGRTYEQYF
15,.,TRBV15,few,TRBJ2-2,TGTGCCACCAGCAGCCCCGAGGGGGTGACCGGGGAGCTGTTTTTT,CATSSPEGVTGELFF
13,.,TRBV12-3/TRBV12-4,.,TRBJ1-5,TGTGCCAGCAGCGATCGGGCGCGGCAGCCCCAGCATTTT,CASSDRARQPQHF
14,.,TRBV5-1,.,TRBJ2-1,TGCGCCAGCAGTAGTCAGGGTCTCTGGGATGAGCAGTTCTTC,CASSSQGLWDEQFF
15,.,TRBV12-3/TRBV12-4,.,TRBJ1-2,TGTGCCAGCAGTCCCGGGCCGAACGGGAACTATGGCTACACCTTC,CASSPGPNGNYGYTF
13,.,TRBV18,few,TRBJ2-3,TGTGCCAGCTCACCACCGGGGGCAGATACGCAGTATTTT,CASSPPGADTQYF
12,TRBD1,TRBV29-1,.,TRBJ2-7,TGCAGCGCTTCCACAGGGGTAGGGGAGCAGTACTTC,CSASTGVGEQYF
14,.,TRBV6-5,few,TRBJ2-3,TGTGCCAGCAGTTACCTTAGCAGCACAGATACGCAGTATTTT,CASSYLSSTDTQYF
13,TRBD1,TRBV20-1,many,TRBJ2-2,TGCAGTGCGGGGACAGCGAACACCGGGGAGCTGTTTTTT,CSAGTANTGELFF
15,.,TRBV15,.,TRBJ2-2,TGTGCCACCAGCAGAGATTCAGGGAACACCGGGGAGCTGTTTTTT,CATSRDSGNTGELFF
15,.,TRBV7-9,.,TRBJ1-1,TGTGCCAGCAGCTTAGCTCCAGGGGAGGTGACTGAAGCTTTCTTT,CASSLAPGEVTEAFF
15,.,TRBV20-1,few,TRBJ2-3,TGCAGTGCCCCTAGAGTCCACCTAGGGGAAGATACGCAGTATTTT,CSAPRVHLGEDTQYF
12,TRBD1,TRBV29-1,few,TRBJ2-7,TGCAGCGGGGGGACAGTCGGTTCCGAGCAGTACTTC,CSGGTVGSEQYF
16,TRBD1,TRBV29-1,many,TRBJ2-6,TGCAGCGTATCCGGGACAGGGGGAGCTGGGGCCAACGTCCTGACTTTC,CSVSGTGGAGANVLTF
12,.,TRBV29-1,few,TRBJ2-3,TGCAGCGTTGACGGTAGCACAGATACGCAGTATTTT,CSVDGSTDTQYF
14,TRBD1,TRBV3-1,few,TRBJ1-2,TGTGCCAGCAGCGGCTCCAGGGGGAACTATGGCTACACCTTC,CASSGSRGNYGYTF
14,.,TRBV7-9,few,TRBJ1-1,TGTGCCAGCAGTTCCCGAGACGGAAACACTGAAGCTTTCTTT,CASSSRDGNTEAFF
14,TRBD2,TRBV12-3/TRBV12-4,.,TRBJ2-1,TGTGCCAGCAGTTCGCGGGGGGCTGTCGATGAGCAGTTCTTC,CASSSRGAVDEQFF
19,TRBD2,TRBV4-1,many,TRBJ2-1,TGCGCCAGCAGCCAAGGTGCTGCTTGGACTAGCGGGAAATTGAATGAGCAGTTCTTC,CASSQGAAWTSGKLNEQFF
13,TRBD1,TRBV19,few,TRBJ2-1,TGTGCCAGCACAGGGGCGCCGGGCAATGAGCAGTTCTTC,CASTGAPGNEQFF
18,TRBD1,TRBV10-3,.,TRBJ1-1,TGTGCCATCAGTGACCACACTTCGCCGGACAGGCTGAACACTGAAGCTTTCTTT,CAISDHTSPDRLNTEAFF
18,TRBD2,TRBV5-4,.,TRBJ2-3,TGTGCCAGCAGCTTCCGCGGGACTAGCGGGGGGGCCACAGATACGCAGTATTTT,CASSFRGTSGGATDTQYF
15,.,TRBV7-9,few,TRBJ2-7,TGTGCCAGCAGCCGACCCGGACCGGAGTCCTACGAGCAGTACTTC,CASSRPGPESYEQYF
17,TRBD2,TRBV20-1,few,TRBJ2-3,TGCAGTGCTGTTACTAGCGGAAGGCCCTCTAGCACAGATACGCAGTATTTT,CSAVTSGRPSSTDTQYF
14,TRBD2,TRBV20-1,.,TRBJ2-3,TGCAGTGCTAGACTGGGGGGGGGCACAGATACGCAGTATTTT,CSARLGGGTDTQYF
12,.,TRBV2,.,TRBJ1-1,TGTGCCAGCTACAGGGTGAACACTGAAGCTTTCTTT,CASYRVNTEAFF
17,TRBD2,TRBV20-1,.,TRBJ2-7,TGCAGTGCTGGGGGGACTAGCGGCCAACCCGCCAACTACGAGCAGTACTTC,CSAGGTSGQPANYEQYF
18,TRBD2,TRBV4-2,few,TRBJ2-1,TGTGCCAGCAGCCAAGAGGCATCAGGGCGGGACGGGAGGAGCGAGCAGTTCTTC,CASSQEASGRDGRSEQFF
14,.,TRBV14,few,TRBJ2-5,TGTGCCAGCAGCCCCCAATGGAGCCGGGAGACCCAGTACTTC,CASSPQWSRETQYF
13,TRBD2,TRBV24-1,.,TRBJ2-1,TGTGCCACCAGTGGGCTAGCGGGCAATGAGCAGTTCTTC,CATSGLAGNEQFF
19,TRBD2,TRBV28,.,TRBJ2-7,TGTGCCAGCAGTCCTCTCTTGGGACGGATAGCGGGAGAGGTCGGCGAGCAGTACTTC,CASSPLLGRIAGEVGEQYF
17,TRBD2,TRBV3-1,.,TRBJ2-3,TGTGCCAGCAGCCAAGTGATACTAGCGGGAGGAGCAGATACGCAGTATTTT,CASSQVILAGGADTQYF
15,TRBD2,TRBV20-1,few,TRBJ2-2,TGCAGTGCTAGTACTAGCGGGAGTCGGGTCGGGGAGCTGTTTTTT,CSASTSGSRVGELFF
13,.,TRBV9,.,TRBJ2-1,TGTGCCAGCAGCGTAGTTCCCCGGGATGAGCAGTTCTTC,CASSVVPRDEQFF
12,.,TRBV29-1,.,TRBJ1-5,TGCAGCGTTTCAGGGAGGTATCAGCCCCAGCATTTT,CSVSGRYQPQHF
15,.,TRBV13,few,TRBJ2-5,TGTGCCAGCAGCGCCCGGGACACCCCACAAGAGACCCAGTACTTC,CASSARDTPQETQYF
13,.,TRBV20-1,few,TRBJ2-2,TGCAGTGCTGGGACAACCAACACCGGGGAGCTGTTTTTT,CSAGTTNTGELFF
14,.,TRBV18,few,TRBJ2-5,TGTGCCAGCTCACCATCTTATACCGAGGAGACCCAGTACTTC,CASSPSYTEETQYF